This TCR beta chain was identified during a study of cytomegalovirus exposure and HLA in healthy donors. The CDR3 is 13 residues long. Germline CDR1 reads GTSNPN; CDR2 reads SVGIG (reference sequence). Trimming cost V 8 bases and J 0 bases, with 11 bases left between them. In the PCR, 60 Vbeta and 13 Jbeta primers were used. The repertoire was sequenced with immunoSEQ multiplex PCR; TCRdb's copy has only in-frame clones and lacks some. The repertoire holds 110,000 or so clones, with roughly 76% as singletons. The TCR was taken from a woman aged 40 to 50 in good health and CMV-seropositive. This chain connects TRBV30 to TRBJ2-1; no definite D call. Input material: PBMCs. CDR3 nucleotide sequence: TGTGCCGCAACCAGAGGCTCCTACAATGAGCAGTTCTTC. Amino acids: CAATRGSYNEQFF.